These 20 T cell receptor beta chains originate from one sample sequenced in a study of blood T cell repertoires in COVID-19. Generated by immunoSEQ multiplex PCR, the TCRdb table keeps only in-frame clones and is missing some. This table holds about 140,000 clones, over 60% found once. The sequenced sample was peripheral blood. All receptors come from a woman of 80 years or more with active or convalescent COVID-19.

The chain combines TRBV5-1 with TRBJ2-2, with TRBD1 matching 11 bases. There are 19 residues in the CDR3. Losses at the gene ends were 0 bases for V and 1 base for J; bases not matched to a gene: 8. Germline loops: CDR1 SGHRS, CDR2 YFSETQ. The CDR3 sequence: CASSLELGQGGMNTGELFF. CDR3 nucleotide sequence: TGCGCCAGCAGCTTGGAATTGGGACAGGGGGGTATGAACACCGGGGAGCTGTTTTTT.

This chain uses TRBV7-8 with TRBJ1-1, with D unresolved. The CDR3 loop spans 14 amino acids. Trimming took 1 base from V and 0 from J, leaving 6 bases between them. The germline CDR1 and CDR2 sequences are SGHVS and FQNEAQ. This CDR3 reads CASSLVHMNTEAFF. The CDR3 DNA reads TGTGCCAGCAGCTTAGTACACATGAACACTGAAGCTTTCTTT. Based on the CDR3 plus reference TRBV7-8 and TRBJ1-1, the full variable domain is GAGVSQSPRYKVAKRGQDVALRCDPISGHVSLFWYQQALGQGPEFLTYFQNEAQLDKSGLPSDRFFAERPEGSVSTLKIQRTQQEDSAVYLCASSLVHMNTEAFFGQGTRLTVV.

J is TRBJ2-1 and V is TRBV7-2, with 13 nucleotides matching TRBD2. The germline V gene encodes CDR1 SGHTA and CDR2 FQGNSA. V dropped 5 bases and J dropped 8; count of bases not matched to a gene: 9. This CDR3 is 16 amino acids long. CDR3 nucleotide sequence: TGTGCCAGCAGCCCAACTAGCGGGGGGGTTAGGTATGAGCAGTTCTTC. It specifies CASSPTSGGVRYEQFF. The variable domain in full, completed from reference TRBV7-2 and TRBJ2-1, reads GAGVSQSPSNKVTEKGKDVELRCDPISGHTALYWYRQSLGQGLEFLIYFQGNSAPDKSGLPSDRFSAERTGGSVSTLTIQRTQQEDSAVYLCASSPTSGGVRYEQFFGPGTRLTVL.

In its sample, this clone was seen a few times. Mismatch with germline at one junction end may stem from a read error. The chain is built from TRBV5-1 and TRBJ2-7, with TRBD2 matching 8 bases. CDR1 is SGHRS and CDR2 is YFSETQ in the germline V gene. This CDR3 comprises 14 residues. CDR3 DNA sequence: TGCGCCAGCAGATTGGAGCGGGGGTCCTACGAGCAGTACTTC. As protein: CASRLERGSYEQYF.

The chain has TRBV18 and TRBJ1-5, with D possibly being TRBD1 (6 bases). V gave up 4 bases and J gave up 7 bases, with 11 bases separating them. Germline loops: CDR1 KGHSH, CDR2 LQKENI. The CDR3 has 13 residues. CDR3 loop: CASSQGVGQPQHF. The CDR3 nucleotides are TGTGCCAGCTCACAGGGGGTTGGGCAGCCCCAGCATTTT.

This clone was counted at least ten times. The chain carries TRBV18 and TRBJ2-2; TRBD1 agrees at 7 bases. The ends lost 5 bases at V and 2 bases at J; junction bases unmatched: 5. The CDR3 is 15 residues long. The germline gives CDR1 KGHSH, CDR2 LQKENI. The CDR3 region is CASSTGAPNTGELFF. The CDR3 DNA reads TGTGCCAGCTCAACAGGGGCTCCAAACACCGGGGAGCTGTTTTTT.

The V call is TRBV16, the J call TRBJ1-2, with D possibly TRBD1 on 5 matching bases. The CDR3 runs to 17 residues. From germline, CDR1 is KGHSY and CDR2 FQNENV. V was clipped by 2 bases and J by 1 base, with 17 bases between them. The CDR3 DNA sequence: TGTGCCAGCAGCCAAGCCGCCTCGGGGGACCGTAACTATGGCTACACCTTC. Translating gives CASSQAASGDRNYGYTF.

This clone was counted a few times. The chain joins TRBV5-1 to TRBJ2-7; D perhaps matches TRBD1 (5 bases). In germline, CDR1 is SGHRS, CDR2 YFSETQ. CDR3 length equals 13 residues. Trimming cost V 2 bases and J 3 bases, with 9 bases left between them. The DNA of the CDR3 is TGCGCCAGCAGCTTTACAGGAAACTACGAGCAGTACTTC. Its protein is CASSFTGNYEQYF.

The chain uses TRBV7-2 and TRBJ1-6; D ambiguous. Germline V CDR1 and CDR2: SGHTA, FQGNSA. Trimming removed 1 base from V and 5 bases from J, with 12 bases in between. The CDR3 length is 16 residues. CDR3 residues: CASSLDWAKHNSPLHF. DNA of the CDR3: TGTGCCAGCAGCTTAGATTGGGCCAAGCATAATTCACCCCTCCACTTT.

This clone has just a few counts. J is TRBJ1-1 and V is TRBV12-3 or TRBV12-4; no clear D gene. The CDR3 is made up of 13 amino acids. Trimming removed 3 bases from V and 6 bases from J, with 11 bases in between. The CDR3 region is CASSFLVQAEAFF. The CDR3 DNA follows: TGTGCCAGCAGTTTCCTTGTGCAGGCTGAAGCTTTCTTT.

This chain uses TRBV2 with TRBJ1-4; 8 bases map to TRBD1. Germline V gene sequence: CDR1 SNHLY, CDR2 FYNNEI. The CDR3 totals 14 residues. V gave up 5 bases and J gave up 7 bases; unmatched junction bases: 6. The CDR3 spells CASSFATGGEKLFF. The CDR3 nucleotides are TGTGCCAGCAGTTTCGCTACAGGGGGTGAAAAACTGTTTTTT.

The chain uses TRBV18 and TRBJ2-7; the match to TRBD1 covers 8 bases. This CDR3 has 15 amino acids. Per germline, CDR1 KGHSH and CDR2 LQKENI. V shed 3 bases, J shed 2 bases, and the junction held 6 bases outside the gene matches. The CDR3 sequence is CASSPRDRFPYEQYF. CDR3 DNA: TGTGCCAGCTCACCGAGGGACAGGTTCCCCTACGAGCAGTACTTC.

V gene TRBV5-6 combines with J gene TRBJ1-3; no firm D call. Trimming removed 1 base from V and 0 bases from J, with 14 bases in between. The germline gives CDR1 SGHDT, CDR2 YYEEEE. This CDR3 region has 17 residues. The CDR3 region is CASSLTPRAVSGNTIYF. CDR3 nucleotide sequence: TGTGCCAGCAGCTTGACCCCGCGGGCAGTCTCTGGAAACACCATATATTTT.

There are a few counts of this clone. This rearrangement joins TRBV11-1 to TRBJ1-1; the D gene is possibly TRBD1 (6 bases). There are 15 residues in the CDR3. Per the germline V gene, CDR1 is SGHAT and CDR2 is FQDESV (reference sequence). Trimming shortened V by 6 bases and J by 0 bases, and 14 bases separated the two germline ends. The CDR3 coding sequence is TGTGCCAGCAGTCGAACCGGGACACTGAACACTGAAGCTTTCTTT. Its translation: CASSRTGTLNTEAFF.

The chain employs TRBV7-3 and TRBJ2-1, with D maybe TRBD2 (6 bases). In germline, CDR1 is SGHTA, CDR2 FQGTGA. The germline V and J ends were trimmed by 2 bases and 5 bases, with 10 bases remaining between them. CDR3 length equals 14 residues. The CDR3 is CASSLGGTNNEQFF. The CDR3 coding sequence is TGTGCCAGCAGCTTAGGGGGGACCAACAATGAGCAGTTCTTC. The entire variable domain, with the rest obtained from reference TRBV7-3 and TRBJ2-1, is as follows: GAGVSQTPSNKVTEKGKYVELRCDPISGHTALYWYRQSLGQGPEFLIYFQGTGAADDSGLPNDRFFAVRPEGSVSTLKIQRTERGDSAVYLCASSLGGTNNEQFFGPGTRLTVL.

There are a few counts of this clone. The rearrangement links TRBV6-5 to TRBJ1-1; the D gene is possibly TRBD1 (5 bases). Germline loops: CDR1 MNHEY, CDR2 SVGAGI. The CDR3 covers 13 residues. The ends were cut back, 2 bases at V and 5 bases at J, with 9 bases in the middle. The CDR3 loop reads CASSYDKGTEAFF. The DNA of the CDR3 is TGTGCCAGCAGTTACGACAAGGGGACTGAAGCTTTCTTT.

A note on this clone: A much larger clone differs from this one at a single base, so this may be a read error. This same CDR3 is encoded by further DNA sequences in the sample. This sequence joins TRBV21-1 and TRBJ1-6. TRBV21-1 is a pseudogene. The CDR3 runs to 17 residues. This CDR3 reads CASSNPVRSSYNSPLHF. The CDR3 DNA sequence: TGTGCCAGCAGCAACCCAGTTAGGAGCTCCTATAATTCACCTCTCCACTTT.

This chain uses TRBV3-1 (or the pseudogene TRBV3-2) with TRBJ2-1, with D possibly TRBD1 on 5 matching bases. The ends were cut back, 6 bases at V and 0 bases at J, with 9 bases in the middle. The CDR3 length is 14 residues. Germline V gene sequence: CDR1 LGHDT, CDR2 YNNKEL (reference sequence). This CDR3 reads CASSRRDSYNEQFF. Here the CDR3 DNA reads TGTGCCAGCAGTCGCAGGGACTCCTACAATGAGCAGTTCTTC.

This clone was detected a few times. The genes are TRBV30 and TRBJ1-6; possibly TRBD1 for D (5 bases). V gave up 0 bases and J gave up 7 bases, with 7 bases separating them. In germline, CDR1 is GTSNPN, CDR2 SVGIG (reference sequence). The CDR3 is 13 amino acids. This CDR3 is CAWSVPGNSPLHF. Written as DNA, the CDR3 is TGTGCCTGGAGTGTGCCAGGGAATTCACCCCTCCACTTT.

The table lists this clone with a count of one. This chain connects TRBV11-2 to TRBJ2-1; TRBD2 matches at 9 bases. Germline V gene data show CDR1 as SGHAT and CDR2 as FQNNGV. After removal of 4 bases from V and 6 bases from J, the junction contained 13 bases not matched to a gene. This CDR3 has 17 amino acids. The DNA for the CDR3 is TGTGCCAGCAGCTCACCGGGACTAGCTGCCGAAGGCAATGAGCAGTTCTTC. Amino acids: CASSSPGLAAEGNEQFF.